Reported below is one T cell receptor (beta chain). These data come from a study of PD-L1 blockade in urothelial cancer. The data were produced by immunoSEQ multiplex PCR, yet TCRdb's version contains in-frame clones alone and is incomplete. Of approximately 46,000 clones detected, about 85% appear once; the ten largest clones hold about 7.6%. CDR1 SGHVS and CDR2 FQNEAQ come from the germline V gene. The CDR3 consists of 14 residues. The gene calls are TRBV7-8 and TRBJ2-6; 7 nucleotides line up with TRBD1. The clonotype originates from a man in his fifties or sixties with urothelial cancer. The input for sequencing was PBMCs, taken around atezolizumab (anti-PD-L1) treatment. CDR3 in DNA: TGTGCGACAGGGACGATCTCTGGGGCCAACGTCCTGACTTTC. Protein product: CATGTISGANVLTF.